This entry describes one T cell receptor beta chain. The V and J ends lost 5 bases and 3 bases, in that order; junction bases with no gene match: 5. This CDR3 spans 16 amino acids. Germline V CDR1 and CDR2: SGHTA, FQGNSA. The PCR made use of 60 Vbeta and 13 Jbeta primers. TCRdb keeps only in-frame clones here, not all; method: immunoSEQ multiplex PCR. The top ten clones hold 1.5% to 2% of a sample with around 150,000 clones, approximately 70% of them seen once. This specimen comes from a study of cytomegalovirus exposure and HLA in healthy donors. The sequence was collected from a human donor in good health. The chain joins TRBV7-2 to TRBJ2-3; 13 bases agree with TRBD2. The sample comprised PBMCs. CDR3 in DNA: TGTGCCAGCAGCATCGGACTAGCGGGAGTAACAGATACGCAGTATTTT. Translation: CASSIGLAGVTDTQYF.